These T cell receptor beta chains were read from a single sample in a study of cytomegalovirus exposure and HLA in healthy donors. TCRdb's table, derived via immunoSEQ multiplex PCR, lists solely in-frame clones and lacks some. This sample has roughly 120,000 clones, with more than 65% found just once. The sequencing sample was made of PBMCs. These receptors originate from a human donor in good health. CDR3s include the opening cysteine and the closing phenylalanine or tryptophan. A D gene is named only where the DNA matches it firmly. Part of the rows lack a size; the others show once, few, many or a class for expanded clones.

D gene: .; J gene: TRBJ1-1; clone size: few; V gene: TRBV7-9; CDR3 DNA: TGTGCCAGCAGCTCCCCCCCCGGACTGTTCACTGAAGCTTTCTTT; CDR3 protein: CASSSPPGLFTEAFF
D gene: .; J gene: TRBJ2-5; clone size: .; V gene: TRBV5-1; CDR3 DNA: TGCGCCAGCAGCTTGGTGGGGGCACCAAAAGAGACCCAGTACTTC; CDR3 protein: CASSLVGAPKETQYF
D gene: .; J gene: TRBJ2-1; clone size: .; V gene: TRBV9; CDR3 DNA: TGTGCCAGCAGGGGGTCGGGAGTGGGGTACAATGAGCAGTTCTTC; CDR3 protein: CASRGSGVGYNEQFF
D gene: .; J gene: TRBJ2-1; clone size: .; V gene: TRBV2; CDR3 DNA: TGTGCCAGCAGGGGCGGTACAGGGTCCTACAATGAGCAGTTCTTC; CDR3 protein: CASRGGTGSYNEQFF
D gene: .; J gene: TRBJ2-7; clone size: .; V gene: TRBV15; CDR3 DNA: TGTGCCACCAGCCGACGATGGAGGCCGTCCCGAGATCAATCCTACGAGCAGTACTTC; CDR3 protein: CATSRRWRPSRDQSYEQYF
D gene: TRBD2; J gene: TRBJ2-1; clone size: .; V gene: TRBV5-1; CDR3 DNA: TGCGCCAGCAGCTATTTAGCGGGAGGAGGGGAGCAGTTCTTC; CDR3 protein: CASSYLAGGGEQFF
D gene: .; J gene: TRBJ1-1; clone size: few; V gene: TRBV19; CDR3 DNA: TGTGCCAGTAGTCATAGGGGGAACACTGAAGCTTTCTTT; CDR3 protein: CASSHRGNTEAFF
D gene: TRBD1; J gene: TRBJ2-3; clone size: .; V gene: TRBV5-4; CDR3 DNA: TGTGCCAGCAGCATCGGACAGGGGGCCGTCACAGATACGCAGTATTTT; CDR3 protein: CASSIGQGAVTDTQYF
D gene: .; J gene: TRBJ2-2; clone size: .; V gene: TRBV4-2; CDR3 DNA: TGTGCCAGCAGCCAAGAGGGTCGGGAGTTGTCCGGGGAGCTGTTTTTT; CDR3 protein: CASSQEGRELSGELFF
D gene: .; J gene: TRBJ1-4; clone size: .; V gene: TRBV7-6; CDR3 DNA: TGTGCCAGCAGCTTACAGGCAACTAATGAAAAACTGTTTTTT; CDR3 protein: CASSLQATNEKLFF
D gene: TRBD2; J gene: TRBJ2-1; clone size: .; V gene: TRBV6-1; CDR3 DNA: TGTGCCAGCATAGCGGGAGATCCCCTCCCTGAGCAGTTCTTC; CDR3 protein: CASIAGDPLPEQFF
D gene: TRBD1; J gene: TRBJ1-5; clone size: .; V gene: TRBV4-1; CDR3 DNA: TGCGCCAGCAGCCAGGGCAGGGGGGTGGCTCAGCCCCAGCATTTT; CDR3 protein: CASSQGRGVAQPQHF
D gene: .; J gene: TRBJ2-7; clone size: .; V gene: TRBV6-6; CDR3 DNA: TGTGCCAGCAGTTACCGAGGTTTTGAGCAGTACTTC; CDR3 protein: CASSYRGFEQYF
D gene: .; J gene: TRBJ1-4; clone size: .; V gene: TRBV2; CDR3 DNA: TGTGCCAGCAGTGTATGGAGTGAAAAACTGTTTTTT; CDR3 protein: CASSVWSEKLFF
D gene: .; J gene: TRBJ1-2; clone size: .; V gene: TRBV28; CDR3 DNA: TGTGCCAGCAGTTTAGAGAGGGTGGATGGCTATGGCTACACCTTC; CDR3 protein: CASSLERVDGYGYTF
D gene: .; J gene: TRBJ1-4; clone size: few; V gene: TRBV10-2; CDR3 DNA: TGCGCCAGCAGTGGAGCCAGGGTATCAACTAATGAAAAACTGTTTTTT; CDR3 protein: CASSGARVSTNEKLFF
D gene: .; J gene: TRBJ1-1; clone size: .; V gene: TRBV6-1; CDR3 DNA: TGTGCCAGCAGTGAAGATCCGGCAGGGTTAGCCCAGAGTCAGGCTGAAGCTTTCTTT; CDR3 protein: CASSEDPAGLAQSQAEAFF
D gene: .; J gene: TRBJ2-7; clone size: .; V gene: TRBV5-1; CDR3 DNA: TGCGCCAGCAGCCCTATAGGGGGTGCAAACTACGAGCAGTACTTC; CDR3 protein: CASSPIGGANYEQYF
D gene: TRBD1; J gene: TRBJ1-4; clone size: .; V gene: TRBV2; CDR3 DNA: TGTGCCAGCAGTGCCGGGACAGGGAATGAAAAACTGTTTTTT; CDR3 protein: CASSAGTGNEKLFF
D gene: .; J gene: TRBJ1-1; clone size: .; V gene: TRBV6-5; CDR3 DNA: TGTGCCAGCAGTGAATTCGATAGCTGGCAGGGAGCTTTCTTT; CDR3 protein: CASSEFDSWQGAFF
D gene: .; J gene: TRBJ1-4; clone size: .; V gene: TRBV10-3; CDR3 DNA: TGTGCCATCAGGATGATTGGCCCACAAGAAAAACTGTTTTTT; CDR3 protein: CAIRMIGPQEKLFF
D gene: TRBD1; J gene: TRBJ2-7; clone size: .; V gene: TRBV2; CDR3 DNA: TGTGCCAGCAGTGAAGTTCGCGGACAGGACGAGCAGTACTTC; CDR3 protein: CASSEVRGQDEQYF
D gene: TRBD1; J gene: TRBJ1-1; clone size: .; V gene: TRBV19; CDR3 DNA: TGTGCCAGTAGTATCCTTGGACAGGGAGGAACTGAAGCTTTCTTT; CDR3 protein: CASSILGQGGTEAFF
D gene: TRBD2; J gene: TRBJ2-5; clone size: .; V gene: TRBV4-1; CDR3 DNA: TGCGCCAGCAGCCAAGGGGAGGGGAGAGAGACCCAGTACTTC; CDR3 protein: CASSQGEGRETQYF
D gene: TRBD1; J gene: TRBJ1-1; clone size: .; V gene: TRBV11-3; CDR3 DNA: TGTGCCAGCAGCCCGAGACAGGGGGCGAACACTGAAGCTTTCTTT; CDR3 protein: CASSPRQGANTEAFF
D gene: TRBD1; J gene: TRBJ1-4; clone size: .; V gene: TRBV4-1; CDR3 DNA: TGCGCCAGCAGCCAACCGTCAACAGGGGCAAAACTGTTTTTT; CDR3 protein: CASSQPSTGAKLFF
D gene: TRBD2; J gene: TRBJ2-1; clone size: .; V gene: TRBV28; CDR3 DNA: TGTGCCAGCAGTTCAACACCAGCGGGAAGAAACAATGAGCAGTTCTTC; CDR3 protein: CASSSTPAGRNNEQFF
D gene: TRBD1; J gene: TRBJ1-5; clone size: .; V gene: TRBV4-1; CDR3 DNA: TGCGCCAGCAGCCGAGGACAGGGGGCCGGTCAGCCCCAGCATTTT; CDR3 protein: CASSRGQGAGQPQHF
D gene: TRBD1; J gene: TRBJ1-2; clone size: .; V gene: TRBV18; CDR3 DNA: TGTGCCAGCTCCCAAAGTACCGGGACAGCCTATGGCTACACCTTC; CDR3 protein: CASSQSTGTAYGYTF
D gene: .; J gene: TRBJ2-3; clone size: .; V gene: TRBV28; CDR3 DNA: TGTGCCAGCAGTTCTCATACACGCACAGATACGCAGTATTTT; CDR3 protein: CASSSHTRTDTQYF
D gene: .; J gene: TRBJ2-4; clone size: .; V gene: TRBV6-5; CDR3 DNA: TGTGCCAGCAGGGACAGTCTAGCCAAAAACATTCAGTACTTC; CDR3 protein: CASRDSLAKNIQYF
D gene: .; J gene: TRBJ1-4; clone size: .; V gene: TRBV5-8; CDR3 DNA: TGTGCCAGCAGCTTGCCCTCAGGCGGGGACGAAAAACTGTTTTTT; CDR3 protein: CASSLPSGGDEKLFF
D gene: .; J gene: TRBJ2-1; clone size: once; V gene: TRBV5-1; CDR3 DNA: TGCGCCAGCAGCTTGGCCGTAAACTCGGGCTTTACTTACAGGACCTACAATGAGCAGTTCTTC; CDR3 protein: CASSLAVNSGFTYRTYNEQFF
D gene: TRBD2; J gene: TRBJ2-7; clone size: once; V gene: TRBV5-1; CDR3 DNA: TGCGCCAGCAGCTTGGAATCAGCGGGAGATCTCGAGCAGTACTTC; CDR3 protein: CASSLESAGDLEQYF
D gene: .; J gene: TRBJ2-5; clone size: .; V gene: TRBV6-5; CDR3 DNA: TGTGCCAGCAGTTACTCGAACGGGTACGGGCAGTACTTC; CDR3 protein: CASSYSNGYGQYF
D gene: .; J gene: TRBJ1-1; clone size: .; V gene: TRBV5-6; CDR3 DNA: TGTGCCAGCAGCTTTGCTCCCAGGGTAAGGACTGAAGCTTTCTTT; CDR3 protein: CASSFAPRVRTEAFF
D gene: TRBD2; J gene: TRBJ2-1; clone size: .; V gene: TRBV28; CDR3 DNA: TGTGCCAGCAGTCCAAAAGCGGGAGGGCCTTATGAGCAGTTCTTC; CDR3 protein: CASSPKAGGPYEQFF
D gene: TRBD2; J gene: TRBJ2-3; clone size: .; V gene: TRBV5-4; CDR3 DNA: TGTGCCAGCAGCTTGGCCTCTTATGTTGGCGGGGGAACAGATACGCAGTATTTT; CDR3 protein: CASSLASYVGGGTDTQYF
D gene: TRBD2; J gene: TRBJ2-7; clone size: .; V gene: TRBV28; CDR3 DNA: TGTGCCAGCAGCCTAGCGGGAGGGCCTCTGCAGCAGTACTTC; CDR3 protein: CASSLAGGPLQQYF
D gene: TRBD2; J gene: TRBJ2-1; clone size: .; V gene: TRBV10-3; CDR3 DNA: TGTGCCATCAGTGGCGGGAGACTAGAGCAGTTCTTC; CDR3 protein: CAISGGRLEQFF
D gene: .; J gene: TRBJ1-3; clone size: few; V gene: TRBV6-5; CDR3 DNA: TGTGCCAGCAGCATGTCGGGAGGCTCTGGAAACACCATATATTTT; CDR3 protein: CASSMSGGSGNTIYF
D gene: .; J gene: TRBJ2-7; clone size: .; V gene: TRBV11-2; CDR3 DNA: TGTGCCAGCAGCTTAACGACAGACTACGAGCAGTACTTC; CDR3 protein: CASSLTTDYEQYF
D gene: .; J gene: TRBJ2-6; clone size: few; V gene: TRBV18; CDR3 DNA: TGTGCCAGCTCATCGCAGGGGGCCAACGTCCTGACTTTC; CDR3 protein: CASSSQGANVLTF
D gene: TRBD1; J gene: TRBJ2-7; clone size: .; V gene: TRBV10-3; CDR3 DNA: TGTGCCATCAGCGCTGACAGGGGGTTCAACGAGCAGTACTTC; CDR3 protein: CAISADRGFNEQYF
D gene: .; J gene: TRBJ1-4; clone size: .; V gene: TRBV7-2; CDR3 DNA: TGTGCCAGCAGCTTAACCCCGGTAGGGGCAGGAGAAAAACTGTTTTTT; CDR3 protein: CASSLTPVGAGEKLFF
D gene: .; J gene: TRBJ1-2; clone size: .; V gene: TRBV18; CDR3 DNA: TGTGCCAGCTCGGGGGGGCCAGGGGCCTACGCTAACTATGGCTACACCTTC; CDR3 protein: CASSGGPGAYANYGYTF
D gene: .; J gene: TRBJ2-3; clone size: .; V gene: TRBV6-5; CDR3 DNA: TGTGCCAGCAGTTACCTGGGGGGGGCCGGCACAGATACGCAGTATTTT; CDR3 protein: CASSYLGGAGTDTQYF
D gene: TRBD1; J gene: TRBJ2-1; clone size: .; V gene: TRBV28; CDR3 DNA: TGTGCCAGCAGTTTGGGGGGACAGGGGGCCTACAATGAGCAGTTCTTC; CDR3 protein: CASSLGGQGAYNEQFF
D gene: TRBD2; J gene: TRBJ2-5; clone size: .; V gene: TRBV7-9; CDR3 DNA: TGTGCCAGCAGCGCTAGCGGGGCTAAAGAGACCCAGTACTTC; CDR3 protein: CASSASGAKETQYF
D gene: .; J gene: TRBJ1-5; clone size: .; V gene: TRBV19; CDR3 DNA: TGTGCCAGTAGTATAGACCTATATAGCAATCAGCCCCAGCATTTT; CDR3 protein: CASSIDLYSNQPQHF
D gene: TRBD2; J gene: TRBJ2-7; clone size: once; V gene: TRBV11-3; CDR3 DNA: TGTGCCAGCAGCTTACGGGGACTAGACTACTACGAGCAGTACTTC; CDR3 protein: CASSLRGLDYYEQYF
D gene: TRBD1; J gene: TRBJ2-2; clone size: few; V gene: TRBV5-1; CDR3 DNA: TGCGCCAGCTACTTGGGGACAGGCCGGGGCACCGGGGAGCTGTTTTTT; CDR3 protein: CASYLGTGRGTGELFF
D gene: TRBD2; J gene: TRBJ2-2; clone size: few; V gene: TRBV5-5; CDR3 DNA: TGTGCCAGCAGCTCGCAGCGGGATCCGAACACCGGGGAGCTGTTTTTT; CDR3 protein: CASSSQRDPNTGELFF
D gene: TRBD1; J gene: TRBJ1-5; clone size: few; V gene: TRBV5-8; CDR3 DNA: TGTGCCAGCAGCTTGGAAACAGGGGTAGGGCAGCCCCAGCATTTT; CDR3 protein: CASSLETGVGQPQHF
D gene: TRBD2; J gene: TRBJ2-2; clone size: .; V gene: TRBV6-1; CDR3 DNA: TGTGCCAGCAGGGGGGGGCTAGCGGGAGCCGGGGAGCTGTTTTTT; CDR3 protein: CASRGGLAGAGELFF
D gene: TRBD2; J gene: TRBJ2-1; clone size: .; V gene: TRBV25-1; CDR3 DNA: TGTGCCAGCAGTGACGGCCGACTAGCGGGAGTTAATGAGCAGTTCTTC; CDR3 protein: CASSDGRLAGVNEQFF
D gene: TRBD2; J gene: TRBJ2-1; clone size: .; V gene: TRBV6-6; CDR3 DNA: TGTGCCAGCAGTTACGGTGGCGGGAGGAACTACAATGAGCAGTTCTTC; CDR3 protein: CASSYGGGRNYNEQFF
D gene: .; J gene: TRBJ1-5; clone size: .; V gene: TRBV27; CDR3 DNA: TGTGCCAGCAGTTTTCAGGGCTTCAATCAGCCCCAGCATTTT; CDR3 protein: CASSFQGFNQPQHF
D gene: .; J gene: TRBJ2-3; clone size: few; V gene: TRBV11-3; CDR3 DNA: TGTGCCAGCAGCTTAGAATCCGGGAAAATGGATACGCAGTATTTT; CDR3 protein: CASSLESGKMDTQYF
D gene: .; J gene: TRBJ1-5; clone size: .; V gene: TRBV19; CDR3 DNA: TGTGCCAGTAGTACCAGTCTCACAGGATTTAGCAATCAGCCCCAGCATTTT; CDR3 protein: CASSTSLTGFSNQPQHF